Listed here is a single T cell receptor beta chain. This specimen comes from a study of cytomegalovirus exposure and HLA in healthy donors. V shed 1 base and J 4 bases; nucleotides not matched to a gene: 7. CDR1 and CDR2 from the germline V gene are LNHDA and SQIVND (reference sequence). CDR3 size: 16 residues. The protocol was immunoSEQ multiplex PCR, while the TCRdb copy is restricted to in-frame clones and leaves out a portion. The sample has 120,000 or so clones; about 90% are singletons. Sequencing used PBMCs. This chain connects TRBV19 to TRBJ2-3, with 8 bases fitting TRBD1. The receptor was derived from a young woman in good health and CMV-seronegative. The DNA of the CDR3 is TGTGCCAGTAGTATAGGTTACAGGGGGGTGGCAGATACGCAGTATTTT. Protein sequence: CASSIGYRGVADTQYF.